The following is a TCR beta chain sequence with its context. These data belong to a study of identical twins. TCRdb ran MiXCR on the 5' RACE reads and lists one entry per CDR3 protein. Among 400,000 to 550,000 distinct CDR3 sequences, approximately 22% were seen once, and the ten largest hold 0.8% to 1%. The same data also contributed to another study, on T cells expressing NK-cell markers.

The sequence was obtained from a woman aged 18-29 years in good health. Input material: CD4+ T cells sorted from blood.

The DNA of the CDR3 is TGCAGTGCTAGAGGGGCAGGGGACACCGGGGAGCTGTTTTTT. Translated, it gives CSARGAGDTGELFF. J is TRBJ2-2 and V is TRBV20-1; a weak D match, TRBD1 (6 bases). V was trimmed by 1 base and J by 3 bases, leaving 9 bases between them. Germline CDR1 reads DFQATT; CDR2 reads SNEGSKA (reference sequence). CDR3 length: 14 residues.